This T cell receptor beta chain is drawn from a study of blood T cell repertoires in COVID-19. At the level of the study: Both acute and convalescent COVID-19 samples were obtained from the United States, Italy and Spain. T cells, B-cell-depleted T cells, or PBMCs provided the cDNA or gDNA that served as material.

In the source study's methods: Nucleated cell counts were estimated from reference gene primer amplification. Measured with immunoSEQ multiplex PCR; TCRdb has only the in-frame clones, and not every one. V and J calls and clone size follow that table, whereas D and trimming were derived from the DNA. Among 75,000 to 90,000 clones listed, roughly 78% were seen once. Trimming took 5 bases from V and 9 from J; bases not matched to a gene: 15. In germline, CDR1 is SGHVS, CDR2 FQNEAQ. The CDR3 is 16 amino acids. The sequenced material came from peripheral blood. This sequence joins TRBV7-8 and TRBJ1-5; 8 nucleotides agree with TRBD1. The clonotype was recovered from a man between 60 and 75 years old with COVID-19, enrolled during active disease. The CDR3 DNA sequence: TGTGCCAGCAGCCCTGGGCCGGGACAGGCACCTTGGCCCCAGCATTTT. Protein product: CASSPGPGQAPWPQHF. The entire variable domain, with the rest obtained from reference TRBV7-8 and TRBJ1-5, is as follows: GAGVSQSPRYKVAKRGQDVALRCDPISGHVSLFWYQQALGQGPEFLTYFQNEAQLDKSGLPSDRFFAERPEGSVSTLKIQRTQQEDSAVYLCASSPGPGQAPWPQHFGDGTRLSIL.